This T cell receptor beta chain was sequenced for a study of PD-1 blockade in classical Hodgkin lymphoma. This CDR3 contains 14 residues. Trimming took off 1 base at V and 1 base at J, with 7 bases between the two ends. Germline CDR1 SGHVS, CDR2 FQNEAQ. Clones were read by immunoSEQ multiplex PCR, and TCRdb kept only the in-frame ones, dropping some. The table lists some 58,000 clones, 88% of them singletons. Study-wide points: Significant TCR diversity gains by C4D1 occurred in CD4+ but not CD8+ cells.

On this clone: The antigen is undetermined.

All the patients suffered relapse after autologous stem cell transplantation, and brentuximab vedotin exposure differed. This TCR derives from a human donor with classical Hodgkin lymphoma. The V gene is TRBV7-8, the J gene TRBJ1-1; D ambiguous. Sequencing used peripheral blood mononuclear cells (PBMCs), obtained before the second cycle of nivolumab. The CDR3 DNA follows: TGTGCCAGCAGCTTAGAGTCCCGGAACACTGAAGCTTTCTTT. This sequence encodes CASSLESRNTEAFF.